One sample yielded the 19 T cell receptor beta chains listed below, sequenced in a study of blood T cell repertoires in COVID-19 (dated by TCRdb to the early 2020s). Library generation was performed with the immunoSEQ multiplex PCR assay. This immuneACCESS table, as held by TCRdb, lists in-frame sequences with V and J called but not all clones. Of the missing ones, under half trace to an unresolved V gene in checked studies; the others have no known cause. Here the sample has 220,000 or so clones; 90% occur a single time. The ten largest clones capture approximately 16% of the sample. Sequenced material: PBMCs or T cells enriched from blood (not recorded which). These receptor sequences come from a man in his thirties or forties who had been exposed to COVID-19.

The genes are TRBV5-4 and TRBJ2-2; 8 nucleotides match TRBD2. CDR1 and CDR2 (germline): SGHNT, YYREEE (reference sequence). The ends lost 3 bases at V and 0 bases at J; junction bases unmatched: 13. The CDR3 sequence is 19 residues long. CDR3 DNA: TGTGCCAGCAGCTGGCCGGAGGGTAGCGGGGAGGCGAACACCGGGGAGCTGTTTTTT. Residues: CASSWPEGSGEANTGELFF.

CDR3 coding DNA: TGTGCCAGCGACTCGACTCTCACAGATACGCAGTATTTT. It codes for CASDSTLTDTQYF. The rearrangement uses TRBV2 and TRBJ2-3; D is uncertain. The CDR3 consists of 13 residues. The germline V and J ends were trimmed by 8 bases and 2 bases, with 11 bases remaining between them. The germline V gene has CDR1 SNHLY and CDR2 FYNNEI.

The CDR3 DNA is TGTGCCAGCAGCTCTTACCCGTTAGAGTTCGGGGAGCTGTTTTTT. This encodes CASSSYPLEFGELFF. This chain links TRBV7-9 with TRBJ2-2, with D uncertain. V was clipped by 4 bases and J by 7 bases, with 16 bases between them. This CDR3 is built from 15 residues. Germline V CDR1 and CDR2: SEHNR, FQNEAQ (reference sequence). The full variable domain, in which reference TRBV7-9 and TRBJ2-2 provide the parts outside the CDR3, is DTGVSQNPRHKITKRGQNVTFRCDPISEHNRLYWYRQTLGQGPEFLTYFQNEAQLEKSRLLSDRFSAERPKGSFSTLEIQRTEQGDSAMYLCASSSYPLEFGELFFGEGSRLTVL.

The V call is TRBV5-6, the J call TRBJ1-3; no clear D. Trimming removed 0 bases from V and 0 bases from J, with 7 bases in between. CDR1 SGHDT and CDR2 YYEEEE come from the germline V gene. This CDR3 has 15 amino acids. CDR3 sequence reads: CASSLASVSGNTIYF. In DNA form, the CDR3 reads TGTGCCAGCAGCTTGGCGTCAGTCTCTGGAAACACCATATATTTT.

The rearrangement joins TRBV7-2 to TRBJ1-2; no definite D call. CDR3 length equals 15 residues. V dropped 2 bases and J dropped 3 bases, with 13 bases sitting between them. CDR1 and CDR2 from the germline V gene are SGHTA and FQGNSA. CDR3: CASSLYSTLDYGYTF. The CDR3 nucleotides read TGTGCCAGCAGCTTATACAGTACCCTGGACTATGGCTACACCTTC.

V is TRBV11-1 and J is TRBJ2-5; 8 bases fit TRBD1. V dropped 3 bases and J dropped 5; count of bases not matched to a gene: 2. CDR1 is SGHAT and CDR2 is FQDESV in the germline V gene (reference sequence). There are 13 residues in the CDR3. CDR3 bases: TGTGCCAGCAGCTTGACAGGGGTGGAGACCCAGTACTTC. Translated: CASSLTGVETQYF.

The V gene is TRBV30, the J gene TRBJ1-5; D is unresolved. The CDR3 consists of 13 residues. V shed 2 bases and J shed 10 bases, with 15 bases lying between them. CDR1 is GTSNPN, CDR2 SVGIG, per germline (reference sequence). Here the CDR3 reads CAWSPDSYRPQHF. The CDR3 DNA is TGTGCCTGGAGTCCCGATTCCTACCGACCCCAGCATTTT. Filled out from reference TRBV30 and TRBJ1-5, the complete variable domain reads SQTIHQWPATLVQPVGSPLSLECTVEGTSNPNLYWYRQAAGRGLQLLFYSVGIGQISSEVPQNLSASRPQDRQFILSSKKLLLSDSGFYLCAWSPDSYRPQHFGDGTRLSIL.

This chain connects TRBV2 to TRBJ2-5; 7 bases agree with TRBD2. CDR3 size: 15 residues. Trimming at V came to 4 bases and at J to 5 bases, leaving 10 bases not matched to a gene. The germline V gene has CDR1 SNHLY and CDR2 FYNNEI. CDR3 bases: TGTGCCAGCAGTGGGAGCGGGGACCCCAAGGAGACCCAGTACTTC. Translation gives CASSGSGDPKETQYF.

The rearrangement uses TRBV21-1 and TRBJ1-6. TRBV21-1 is a listed pseudogene. CDR3 length: 13 amino acids. CDR3 sequence reads: CASSGSWGSPLHF. Written as DNA, the CDR3 is TGTGCCTCCAGCGGGTCCTGGGGGTCACCCCTCCACTTT.

In DNA, the CDR3 is TGTGCCAGCAGCCAGGAAGGACAGGGCTATGGCTACACCTTC. Encoded protein: CASSQEGQGYGYTF. The chain carries TRBV3-1 (or the pseudogene TRBV3-2) and TRBJ1-2, with 8 bases matching TRBD1. This CDR3 region has 14 residues. Germline V gives CDR1 LGHDT, CDR2 YNNKEL (reference sequence). V shed 3 bases, J shed 4 bases, and the junction held 4 bases outside the gene matches.

V gene TRBV19 combines with J gene TRBJ1-6, with 7 bases aligning to TRBD1. V was pared by 1 base and J by 8 bases, with 11 bases of the junction left unmatched. The germline CDR1 and CDR2 sequences are LNHDA and SQIVND (reference sequence). The CDR3 extends over 17 amino acids. CDR3 in DNA: TGTGCCAGTAGTATAGCAGGTCTTGGGACAGTACATTCACCCCTCCACTTT. Translating it yields CASSIAGLGTVHSPLHF.

CDR3 nucleotide sequence: TGTGCCTGCCGGGGTTCCCAAGAGACCCAGTACTTC. Protein product: CACRGSQETQYF. The rearrangement links TRBV30 to TRBJ2-5; D is possibly TRBD2 (5 bases). V was cut by 6 bases and J by 1 base, with 9 bases left in between. Germline CDR1 GTSNPN, CDR2 SVGIG (reference sequence). The CDR3 contains 12 residues.

The chain joins TRBV4-1 to TRBJ2-2, with a tentative D call TRBD1 (6 bases). The V end lost 0 bases, the J end lost 6 bases, and 8 bases lay between the germline ends. This CDR3 comprises 14 residues. Germline CDR1 reads MGHRA; CDR2 reads YSYEKL. The CDR3 DNA follows: TGCGCCAGCAGCCAAGATCACAGGGCCGGGGAGCTGTTTTTT. As protein: CASSQDHRAGELFF.

This chain uses TRBV15 with TRBJ1-3, with 7 bases aligning to TRBD1. CDR3 length: 15 amino acids. J gave up 0 bases and V 3 bases, and 2 bases lay outside the gene matches. The germline gives CDR1 LNHNV, CDR2 YYDKDF (reference sequence). This chain's CDR3 is CATSRGQSSGNTIYF. The CDR3 nucleotides are TGTGCCACCAGCAGGGGACAGAGCTCTGGAAACACCATATATTTT.

The chain joins TRBV11-2 to TRBJ2-1; D call uncertain. Germline loops: CDR1 SGHAT, CDR2 FQNNGV. Trimming removed 5 bases from V and 0 bases from J, with 11 bases in between. The CDR3 sequence is 15 residues long. This chain's CDR3 is CASSPTLSSYNEQFF. For the CDR3, the DNA is TGTGCCAGCAGCCCGACTCTTTCCTCCTACAATGAGCAGTTCTTC.

This rearrangement joins TRBV4-1 to TRBJ2-3, with a tentative D call TRBD2 (5 bases). The CDR3 runs to 18 residues. Germline V gives CDR1 MGHRA, CDR2 YSYEKL. Trimming cost V 1 base and J 2 bases, with 19 bases left between them. The DNA for the CDR3 is TGCGCCAGCAGCCAAGTGATTTTACGGGGAGCACCCACAGATACGCAGTATTTT. Protein sequence: CASSQVILRGAPTDTQYF.

This chain connects TRBV9 to TRBJ2-1, with TRBD2 matching 7 bases. V lost 0 bases to trimming and J lost 12 bases; unmatched junction nucleotides: 0. The CDR3 is 11 amino acids. Germline-derived CDR1 and CDR2 are SGDLS and YYNGEE. The CDR3 sequence is CASSVGGGQFF. CDR3 coding DNA: TGTGCCAGCAGCGTAGGCGGGGGGCAGTTCTTC.

The rearrangement links TRBV6-1 to TRBJ2-7; TRBD1 might be the D (5 bases). CDR3 length: 14 residues. Germline loops: CDR1 MNHNS, CDR2 SASEGT. V lost 1 base and J 5 bases, leaving 12 bases between the germline ends. CDR3 loop: CASSEVDSIHEQYF. CDR3 DNA sequence: TGTGCCAGCAGTGAAGTAGACAGTATCCACGAGCAGTACTTC.

The chain carries TRBV7-2 and TRBJ2-4, with D possibly TRBD1 on 5 matching bases. CDR1 SGHTA and CDR2 FQGNSA come from the germline V gene. V lost 3 bases to trimming and J lost 6 bases, with 9 bases between them. This CDR3 region has 13 residues. The CDR3: CASSLSRGNIQYF. Here the CDR3 DNA reads TGTGCCAGCAGCTTGAGTAGGGGAAACATTCAGTACTTC.